This TCR beta chain was sequenced for a study of T cells in Graves' hyperthyroidism and ophthalmopathy. Study observations and caveats: Also found in blood were most expanded thyroid clonotypes above 0.001.

Authors of the study amplified TCR beta CDR3 regions from RNA transcripts. HTBI primers were employed in a first-round RT-PCR of the TCR CDR3. MiXCR was run by TCRdb on the multiplex PCR reads, yielding one entry per CDR3 protein. The sample records around 300,000 distinct CDR3 sequences, approximately 21% being singletons. Trimming shortened V by 4 bases and J by 2 bases, and 8 bases separated the two germline ends. CDR3 length: 13 residues. Germline V CDR1 and CDR2: SGDLS, YYNGEE. Concerning this clonotype: The antigen is undetermined.

This chain links TRBV9 with TRBJ2-3; D is perhaps TRBD2 (5 bases). The sample consisted of blood. This TCR was recovered from a man aged 25-40 years with Graves' ophthalmopathy. DNA for the CDR3: TGTGCCAGCAGCCCTAGCCCCACAGATACGCAGTATTTT. This codes for CASSPSPTDTQYF.